The clone carrying this T cell receptor (beta chain) appeared a few times. Its antigen remains unidentified. TRB rearrangements spanning V, D and J were amplified using mixed TRB-A/B primers. TCRdb fed the multiplex PCR reads into MiXCR, producing one record per CDR3 protein. The data contain thousands of distinct CDR3 sequences, around 20% of them singletons. Amplification of TCR beta used genomic DNA extracted from peripheral blood. The sample is drawn from a study of T cell repertoires in aging, cancer and after chemotherapy. Study-wide context: Six age groups, ranging from 30 or younger to 70 or older, included the donors. Pre- and post-chemotherapy samples were paired from glioblastoma patients treated with temozolomide-based therapy. Whole-study findings and limits: Loss of evenness, beyond lost richness, contributed to age-related TCR diversity decline in cancer patients.

Between the trimmed V and J ends, which lost 0 bases and 0 bases, there was a span of 7 bases. The CDR3 runs to 14 residues. CDR1 is SGHRS and CDR2 is YFSETQ in the germline V gene. This TCR came from a human donor with a solid tumor. The specimen sequenced was blood. This chain joins TRBV5-1 and TRBJ2-7; D ambiguous. CDR3 protein: CASSLEWSSYEQYF. The DNA of the CDR3 is TGCGCCAGCAGCTTGGAGTGGAGCTCCTACGAGCAGTACTTC.